This T cell receptor (beta chain) appears in the sequencing data of a study of T cell repertoires in cytomegalovirus infection. Study details: Carrying CMV and the relevant HLA type showed in public TCR beta signatures.

After removal of 7 bases from V and 2 bases from J, the junction contained 13 bases not matched to a gene. Per germline, CDR1 SQVTM and CDR2 ANQGSEA. CDR3 length equals 16 residues. MiXCR, run by TCRdb on the reads, gives a single entry per CDR3 protein. Here the sample spans 60,000 to 75,000 distinct CDR3 sequences, 3% to 4% being singletons. Study-level findings and limits: Individuals carrying CMV plus the relevant HLA were identified by cumulative frequency of public TCR beta families. Dominating the ex vivo response were HLA-C-restricted CMV-specific TCR beta clonotypes.

This clonotype was seen ten or more times. Its antigen is not identified. This chain connects TRBV29-1 to TRBJ2-1; TRBD2 matches 8 bases. The clonotype was recovered from a human donor in good health (CMV status not recorded). Some clones in this sample may be carry-over from other donors' samples. Sequencing was done on a sample of PBMCs. The CDR3 here is CSAREGPPGPYNEQFF. The DNA for the CDR3 is TGCAGCGCCCGGGAGGGCCCTCCTGGCCCCTACAATGAGCAGTTCTTC.